The rows below give T cell receptor beta chains drawn from one sample of a study of neurological immune-mediated disorders. A single record per CDR3 protein comes from TCRdb applying MiXCR to the 5' RACE reads. The data contain about 40,000 distinct CDR3 sequences, about 14% of them singletons. Sequenced: PBMCs. The receptor source for this set is a woman aged 45-65 years with HTLV-1-associated myelopathy (HAM/TSP). CDR3s include the opening cysteine and the closing phenylalanine or tryptophan. D genes are given only for firm matches. Not all rows give a size; the values are once, few, many and, for expanded clones, a class.

v_gene: TRBV7-2; j_gene: TRBJ2-1; d_gene: NA; abundance: many; CDR3nt: TGTGCCAGCAGCTTAGTCCCGGGAAGACTCGGGTATGAGCAGTTCTTC; CDR3aa: CASSLVPGRLGYEQFF
v_gene: TRBV3-1; j_gene: TRBJ1-4; d_gene: TRBD1; abundance: many; CDR3nt: TGTGCCAGCAGTCCTCAGACAGGGGGCGTACGTGAAGAAAAACTGTTTTTT; CDR3aa: CASSPQTGGVREEKLFF
v_gene: TRBV11-3; j_gene: TRBJ2-1; d_gene: NA; abundance: many; CDR3nt: TGTGCCAGCAGCTTAGGGAGACCCGATGAGCAGTTCTTC; CDR3aa: CASSLGRPDEQFF
v_gene: TRBV20-1; j_gene: TRBJ1-5; d_gene: NA; abundance: NA; CDR3nt: TGCAGTGCTAGGCACGCGGGGGAGGATAGGAGTCAGCCCCAGCATTTT; CDR3aa: CSARHAGEDRSQPQHF
v_gene: TRBV4-2; j_gene: TRBJ2-5; d_gene: TRBD2; abundance: many; CDR3nt: TGTGCCAGCAGCCAAGAGCCAGATTCGGCGGGGGGGCCGGAGACCCAGTACTTC; CDR3aa: CASSQEPDSAGGPETQYF
v_gene: TRBV10-3; j_gene: TRBJ2-6; d_gene: NA; abundance: many; CDR3nt: TGTGCCATCGGGGACGGGGTTACGGCTGGGGCCAACGTCCTGACTTTC; CDR3aa: CAIGDGVTAGANVLTF
v_gene: TRBV7-9; j_gene: TRBJ2-3; d_gene: TRBD2; abundance: many; CDR3nt: TGTGCCAGCAGCTTAGCGGGAGGGACAGATACGCAGTATTTT; CDR3aa: CASSLAGGTDTQYF
v_gene: TRBV10-3; j_gene: TRBJ1-5; d_gene: NA; abundance: many; CDR3nt: TGTGCCATCAGTGAGGGAAGGGATCAGCCCCAGCATTTT; CDR3aa: CAISEGRDQPQHF
v_gene: TRBV3-1; j_gene: TRBJ2-5; d_gene: NA; abundance: many; CDR3nt: TGTGCCAGCAGCCAAGAACGGGACACCGTTTGGTACCAAGAGACCCAGTACTTC; CDR3aa: CASSQERDTVWYQETQYF
v_gene: TRBV25-1; j_gene: TRBJ1-1; d_gene: NA; abundance: many; CDR3nt: TGTGCCAGCAGTGACCTTGGGGGGGGCACTGAAGCTTTCTTT; CDR3aa: CASSDLGGGTEAFF
v_gene: TRBV5-1; j_gene: TRBJ2-3; d_gene: NA; abundance: many; CDR3nt: TGCGCCAGCAGTTACCGGGTTAGCACAGATACGCAGTATTTT; CDR3aa: CASSYRVSTDTQYF
v_gene: TRBV12-3/TRBV12-4; j_gene: TRBJ2-1; d_gene: TRBD1; abundance: many; CDR3nt: TGTGCCAGCAGGGCTCCGGGACAGGGATACAATGAGCAGTTCTTC; CDR3aa: CASRAPGQGYNEQFF
v_gene: TRBV4-3; j_gene: TRBJ2-7; d_gene: NA; abundance: many; CDR3nt: TGCGCCAGCAGCCAAGGGGGGGGCCAGGACGAGCAGTACTTC; CDR3aa: CASSQGGGQDEQYF
v_gene: TRBV20-1; j_gene: TRBJ1-1; d_gene: NA; abundance: many; CDR3nt: TGCAGTGCTAGAGGGGTGGGACGGCACACTGAAGCTTTCTTT; CDR3aa: CSARGVGRHTEAFF
v_gene: TRBV29-1; j_gene: TRBJ1-2; d_gene: NA; abundance: many; CDR3nt: TGCAGCGTTGTGGCATCGGAGGGGTATGGCTACACCTTC; CDR3aa: CSVVASEGYGYTF
v_gene: TRBV12-3/TRBV12-4; j_gene: TRBJ2-3; d_gene: NA; abundance: few; CDR3nt: TGTGCCAGCAGTTCGGGCGCAGATACGCAGTATTTT; CDR3aa: CASSSGADTQYF
v_gene: TRBV4-1; j_gene: TRBJ2-7; d_gene: NA; abundance: many; CDR3nt: TGCGCCAGCAGCCTGCGACAGGAATACTACGAGCAGTACTTC; CDR3aa: CASSLRQEYYEQYF
v_gene: TRBV12-3/TRBV12-4; j_gene: TRBJ1-4; d_gene: NA; abundance: many; CDR3nt: TGTGCCAGCAGTAATACAGGGTTGGGGAATGAAAAACTGTTTTTT; CDR3aa: CASSNTGLGNEKLFF
v_gene: TRBV15; j_gene: TRBJ2-7; d_gene: NA; abundance: NA; CDR3nt: TGTGCCACCAGCAGAGATCAGTGGGAGCAGTACTTC; CDR3aa: CATSRDQWEQYF
v_gene: TRBV20-1; j_gene: TRBJ2-7; d_gene: TRBD2; abundance: medium-sized; CDR3nt: TGCAGTGCTAGCGGATCTAGCGGGGGGATCGAGATGTGGGAGCAGTACTTC; CDR3aa: CSASGSSGGIEMWEQYF
v_gene: TRBV12-3/TRBV12-4; j_gene: TRBJ2-2; d_gene: NA; abundance: many; CDR3nt: TGTGCCAGCAGTTTCCGGCAGCAGAACACCGGGGAGCTGTTTTTT; CDR3aa: CASSFRQQNTGELFF
v_gene: TRBV3-1; j_gene: TRBJ2-3; d_gene: NA; abundance: many; CDR3nt: TGTGCCAGCAGCCCCCGAGGTACCGGGGATACGCAGTATTTT; CDR3aa: CASSPRGTGDTQYF
v_gene: TRBV5-1; j_gene: TRBJ1-1; d_gene: TRBD1; abundance: many; CDR3nt: TGCGCCAGCAGCTTGGACACAGGGGGCTCTGAAGCTTTCTTT; CDR3aa: CASSLDTGGSEAFF
v_gene: TRBV7-2; j_gene: TRBJ1-1; d_gene: NA; abundance: many; CDR3nt: TGTGCCACCCTATCGGGGGTTAACACTGAAGCTTTCTTT; CDR3aa: CATLSGVNTEAFF
v_gene: TRBV5-1; j_gene: TRBJ2-1; d_gene: NA; abundance: few; CDR3nt: TGCGCCAGCAGCTTGGACGTTGGCGGGGCGTACAATGAGCAGTTCTTC; CDR3aa: CASSLDVGGAYNEQFF
v_gene: TRBV7-2; j_gene: TRBJ2-7; d_gene: NA; abundance: many; CDR3nt: TGTGCCAGCAGCCTACTACAGGGAACCTACGAGCAGTACTTC; CDR3aa: CASSLLQGTYEQYF
v_gene: TRBV27; j_gene: TRBJ1-6; d_gene: TRBD1; abundance: many; CDR3nt: TGTGCCAGCAGTTTCGTCGGACAGGGACATTCACCCCTCCACTTT; CDR3aa: CASSFVGQGHSPLHF
v_gene: TRBV10-3; j_gene: TRBJ1-1; d_gene: NA; abundance: NA; CDR3nt: TGTGCCATCAGTGAGGGGGGTGTGAGCACTGAAGCTTTCTTT; CDR3aa: CAISEGGVSTEAFF
v_gene: TRBV3-1; j_gene: TRBJ1-2; d_gene: NA; abundance: many; CDR3nt: TGTGCCAGCAGCCAGGACAGAGGTGGCTACACCTTC; CDR3aa: CASSQDRGGYTF
v_gene: TRBV20-1; j_gene: TRBJ2-1; d_gene: NA; abundance: many; CDR3nt: TGCAGTGCTGACGGGGGTCCCTCCTACAATGAGCAGTTCTTC; CDR3aa: CSADGGPSYNEQFF
v_gene: TRBV5-1; j_gene: TRBJ1-4; d_gene: NA; abundance: many; CDR3nt: TGCGCCAGCTCCCTCGGAGGGCCTAATGAAAAACTGTTTTTT; CDR3aa: CASSLGGPNEKLFF
v_gene: TRBV28; j_gene: TRBJ2-5; d_gene: TRBD2; abundance: many; CDR3nt: TGTGCCAGCAGTTTAAGTCGACTAGCGGGGCAAGAGACCCAGTACTTC; CDR3aa: CASSLSRLAGQETQYF
v_gene: TRBV7-2; j_gene: TRBJ2-3; d_gene: TRBD2; abundance: many; CDR3nt: TGTGCCAGCAGCTTCACTCATCGGACTAGCGGGGGTCAGGGAGATACGCAGTATTTT; CDR3aa: CASSFTHRTSGGQGDTQYF
v_gene: TRBV19; j_gene: TRBJ2-2; d_gene: NA; abundance: many; CDR3nt: TGTGCCAGTAACATACGAGGGACCGGGGAGCTGTTTTTT; CDR3aa: CASNIRGTGELFF
v_gene: TRBV14; j_gene: TRBJ2-5; d_gene: NA; abundance: many; CDR3nt: TGTGCCAGCAGTCTTTACAGAGCCCAAGAGACCCAGTACTTC; CDR3aa: CASSLYRAQETQYF
v_gene: TRBV10-3; j_gene: TRBJ1-3; d_gene: TRBD1; abundance: many; CDR3nt: TGTGCCATCAGTGAGTCGGGAGGGGGCTACGGAAACACCATATATTTT; CDR3aa: CAISESGGGYGNTIYF
v_gene: TRBV6-5; j_gene: TRBJ2-5; d_gene: TRBD2; abundance: many; CDR3nt: TGTGCCACCAGGGCAGCGGGGCAAGAGACCCAGTACTTC; CDR3aa: CATRAAGQETQYF
v_gene: TRBV28; j_gene: TRBJ1-4; d_gene: NA; abundance: many; CDR3nt: TGTGCCAGCAGTTCGAACCAGTTACCAAGAGAGGAGGGAAAACTGTTTTTT; CDR3aa: CASSSNQLPREEGKLFF
v_gene: TRBV5-1; j_gene: TRBJ1-4; d_gene: TRBD1; abundance: many; CDR3nt: TGCGCCAGCAGCTCGTGGCTAAGAGGGACAGGGGATGAAAAACTGTTTTTT; CDR3aa: CASSSWLRGTGDEKLFF
v_gene: TRBV5-1; j_gene: TRBJ2-2; d_gene: NA; abundance: many; CDR3nt: TGCGCCAGCAGCTTCGCAGCGGGTGCGCCTGCCGGGGAGCTGTTTTTT; CDR3aa: CASSFAAGAPAGELFF
v_gene: TRBV4-3; j_gene: TRBJ2-2; d_gene: NA; abundance: NA; CDR3nt: TGCGCCAGCAGCCAAGCAAAGAAGATCACCGGGGAGCAGTTTTTT; CDR3aa: CASSQAKKITGEQFF
v_gene: TRBV9; j_gene: TRBJ1-1; d_gene: NA; abundance: many; CDR3nt: TGTGCCAGCAGCTCAGGGGAAATCAACACTGAAGCTTTCTTT; CDR3aa: CASSSGEINTEAFF
v_gene: TRBV12-3/TRBV12-4; j_gene: TRBJ2-6; d_gene: NA; abundance: many; CDR3nt: TGTGCCAGCAGTTTATTCGGGGGACGGCGGGCCAACGTCCTGACTTTC; CDR3aa: CASSLFGGRRANVLTF
v_gene: TRBV3-1; j_gene: TRBJ1-4; d_gene: NA; abundance: many; CDR3nt: TGTGCCAGCAGCCTTCAGGGAAGGGCCCAGGAAAAACTGTTTTTT; CDR3aa: CASSLQGRAQEKLFF
v_gene: TRBV12-3/TRBV12-4; j_gene: TRBJ1-2; d_gene: NA; abundance: many; CDR3nt: TGTGCCACAGAGGGCCATGGCTATGGCTACACCTTC; CDR3aa: CATEGHGYGYTF